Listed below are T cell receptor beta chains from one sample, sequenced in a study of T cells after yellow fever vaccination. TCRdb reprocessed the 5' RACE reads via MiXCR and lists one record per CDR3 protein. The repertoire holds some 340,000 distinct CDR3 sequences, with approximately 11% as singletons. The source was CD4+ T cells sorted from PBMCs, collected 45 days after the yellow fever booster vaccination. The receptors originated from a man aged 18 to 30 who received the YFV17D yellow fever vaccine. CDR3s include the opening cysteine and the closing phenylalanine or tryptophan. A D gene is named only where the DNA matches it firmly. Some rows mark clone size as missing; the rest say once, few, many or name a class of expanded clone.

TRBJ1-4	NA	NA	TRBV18	CASSASQGGANEKLFF	TGTGCCAGCTCAGCGTCCCAGGGAGGGGCCAATGAAAAACTGTTTTTT
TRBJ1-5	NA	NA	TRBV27	CASKQGFMQPQHF	TGTGCCAGCAAGCAGGGGTTTATGCAGCCCCAGCATTTT
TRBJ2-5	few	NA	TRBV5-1	CASSPGLGRNQETQYF	TGCGCCAGCAGTCCCGGGTTAGGACGGAACCAAGAGACCCAGTACTTC
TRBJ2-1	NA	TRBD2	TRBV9	CASSATSGTSNEQFF	TGTGCCAGCAGCGCAACCTCCGGGACTAGCAATGAGCAGTTCTTC
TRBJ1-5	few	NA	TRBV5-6	CASSSVMGNQPQHF	TGTGCCAGCAGCTCTGTTATGGGGAATCAGCCCCAGCATTTT
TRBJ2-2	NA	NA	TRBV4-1	CASSYPPRTGELFF	TGCGCCAGCAGCTACCCCCCAAGGACCGGGGAGCTGTTTTTT
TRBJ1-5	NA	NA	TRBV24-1	CATSDSGYSNQPQHF	TGTGCCACCAGTGACTCAGGTTATAGCAATCAGCCCCAGCATTTT
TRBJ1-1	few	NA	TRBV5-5	CASSRGGLQVTEAFF	TGTGCCAGCAGCCGCGGGGGACTCCAGGTTACTGAAGCTTTCTTT
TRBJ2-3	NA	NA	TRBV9	CASSTPGSTKDTQYF	TGTGCCAGCAGCACCCCCGGGTCGACGAAAGATACGCAGTATTTT
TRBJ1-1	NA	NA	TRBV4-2	CASSQVGPSTEAFF	TGTGCCAGCAGCCAAGTCGGACCCAGCACTGAAGCTTTCTTT
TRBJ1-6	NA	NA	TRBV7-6	CASSLAPFNSPLHF	TGTGCCAGCAGCTTAGCCCCTTTCAATTCACCCCTCCACTTT
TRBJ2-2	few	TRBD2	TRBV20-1	CSAGTSPGELFF	TGCAGTGCTGGGACTAGCCCGGGGGAGCTGTTTTTT
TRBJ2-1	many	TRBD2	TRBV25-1	CASSESLAGHPNEQFF	TGTGCCAGCAGTGAGAGTCTAGCGGGGCACCCCAATGAGCAGTTCTTC
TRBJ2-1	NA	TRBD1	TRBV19	CASSIHRTGNNEQFF	TGTGCCAGTAGTATTCATAGGACAGGGAACAATGAGCAGTTCTTC
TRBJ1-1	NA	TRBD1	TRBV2	CASRVTGATEAFF	TGTGCCAGCAGAGTAACAGGGGCCACTGAAGCTTTCTTT
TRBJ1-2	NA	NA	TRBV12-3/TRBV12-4	CASSLSPVGGNGYTF	TGTGCCAGCAGTTTATCCCCGGTAGGGGGGAATGGCTACACCTTC
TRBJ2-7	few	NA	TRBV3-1	CATSLQGSYEQYF	TGTGCCACCTCTTTACAGGGTTCCTACGAGCAGTACTTC
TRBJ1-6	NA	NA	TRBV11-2	CASSRGHPTNSPLHF	TGTGCCAGCAGCCGGGGACACCCCACGAATTCACCCCTCCACTTT
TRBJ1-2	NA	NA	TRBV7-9	CASSVNRENYGYTF	TGTGCCAGCAGCGTAAACAGGGAAAACTATGGCTACACCTTC
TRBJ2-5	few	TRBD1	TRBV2	CASNEQGADGTQYF	TGTGCCAGCAATGAACAGGGGGCCGATGGGACCCAGTACTTC
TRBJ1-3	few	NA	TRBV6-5	CASTGFPGAGNTIYF	TGTGCCAGCACTGGATTCCCAGGCGCTGGAAACACCATATATTTT
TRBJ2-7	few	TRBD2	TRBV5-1	CASSLGSGGGYEQYF	TGCGCCAGCAGCTTGGGCTCGGGCGGGGGCTACGAGCAGTACTTC
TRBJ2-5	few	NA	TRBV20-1	CSARVQGIAGTQYF	TGCAGTGCTAGAGTACAGGGGATAGCGGGGACCCAGTACTTC
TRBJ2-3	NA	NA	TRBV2	CASSEARPGGRRTDTQYF	TGTGCCAGCAGTGAAGCACGGCCGGGGGGCCGGCGCACAGATACGCAGTATTTT
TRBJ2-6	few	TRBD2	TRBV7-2	CASSVSGGWSSGANVLTF	TGTGCCAGCAGCGTTAGCGGGGGGTGGTCCAGTGGGGCCAACGTCCTGACTTTC
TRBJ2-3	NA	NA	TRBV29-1	CSVVRGGTDTQYF	TGCAGCGTTGTCAGGGGCGGCACAGATACGCAGTATTTT
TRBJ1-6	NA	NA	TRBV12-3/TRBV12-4	CASSLGGAPLHF	TGTGCCAGCAGTTTGGGGGGAGCACCCCTCCACTTT
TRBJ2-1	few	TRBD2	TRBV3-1	CASSRGATSGGWNEQFF	TGTGCCAGCAGCCGAGGAGCCACTAGCGGGGGTTGGAATGAGCAGTTCTTC
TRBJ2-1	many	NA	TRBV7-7	CASSAGETREQFF	TGTGCTAGCAGCGCAGGGGAAACCCGCGAGCAGTTCTTC
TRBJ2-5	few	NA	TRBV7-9	CASTPKAGAETQYF	TGTGCCAGCACCCCCAAGGCAGGGGCAGAGACCCAGTACTTC
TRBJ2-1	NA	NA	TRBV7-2	CASRNPGLYNEQFF	TGTGCCAGCAGAAACCCAGGGTTATACAATGAGCAGTTCTTC
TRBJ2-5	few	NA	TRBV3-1	CASSHRGGRETQYF	TGTGCCAGCAGCCATAGAGGGGGGCGAGAGACCCAGTACTTC
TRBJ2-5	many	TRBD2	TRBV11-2	CASRRTSGGVPGWETQYF	TGTGCCAGCAGGCGTACTAGCGGGGGGGTCCCCGGCTGGGAGACCCAGTACTTC
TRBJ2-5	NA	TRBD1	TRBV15	CATSRDPGGRETQYF	TGTGCCACCAGCAGAGATCCAGGGGGACGAGAGACCCAGTACTTC
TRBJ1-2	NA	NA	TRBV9	CASSPTGEPGGYTF	TGTGCCAGCAGCCCGACTGGGGAGCCGGGAGGCTACACCTTC
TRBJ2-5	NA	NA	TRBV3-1	CASGRQQETQYF	TGTGCCAGCGGCCGGCAGCAAGAGACCCAGTACTTC
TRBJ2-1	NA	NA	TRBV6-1	CASNFRDGNEQFF	TGTGCCAGCAACTTCCGGGACGGTAATGAGCAGTTCTTC
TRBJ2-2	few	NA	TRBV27	CASRAWTDTGELFF	TGTGCCAGCAGAGCTTGGACGGACACCGGGGAGCTGTTTTTT
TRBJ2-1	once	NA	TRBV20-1	CSARRGQGIYNEQFF	TGCAGTGCTCGTCGGGGGCAGGGAATCTACAATGAGCAGTTCTTC
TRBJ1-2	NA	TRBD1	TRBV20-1	CSARDREYGYTF	TGCAGTGCTAGGGACAGGGAGTATGGCTACACCTTC
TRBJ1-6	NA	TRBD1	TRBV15	CATRPDRGAYNSPLHF	TGTGCCACCAGACCGGACAGGGGGGCTTATAATTCACCCCTCCACTTT